The clone carrying this T cell receptor (beta chain) was picked up a small number of times. Its antigen is still unknown. Gene names are mouse gene names. The CDR3 end is not reached by the read, which stops 4 residues before it; the germline J gene fills it in. This entry comes from a study of CD8+ T cells in alopecia areata. Whole-study context: Grafts of skin from C3H/HeJ donors aged about 6-12 months with spontaneous alopecia went to female C3H/HeJ mice aged roughly 7-10 weeks. General study points: Lesional scalp, especially alopecia totalis/universalis, showed higher clonality than normal scalp.

The pooled cutaneous lymph node cells were sorted using several markers (CD4, CD8alpha, NKG2D, NKG2ACE and others). The CDR3 contains 16 residues. Germline values: CDR1 FNHDT, CDR2 SITEND (reference sequence). RNA was extracted and reverse transcribed into cDNA as the sequencing template. Assay: immunoSEQ multiplex PCR; the TCRdb copy retains only in-frame clones and omits some. The sample presents 250,000 or so clones, none singletons. The clonotype was recovered from a C3H/HeJ mouse with alopecia areata. This strain has MHC haplotype H2-k. Sequenced material: CD4+ T cells sorted from a lymph node. The genes are TRBV19 and TRBJ2-1, with 7 nucleotides matching TRBD1. The part of the CDR3 DNA that was read is TGTGCCAGCAGTTTTTCCCGAAACAGGGGTGAGGCT. Amino acid sequence: CASSFSRNRGEA. The full-length CDR3 reads as CASSFSRNRGEAEQFF.